A single sample is the source of the 9 T cell receptor beta chains below, sequenced in a study of shared clonotypes between healthy human individuals. Assay used: immunoSEQ multiplex PCR; TCRdb lists only in-frame clones, some missing. Here the sample spans about 1,900,000 clones, approximately 95% being singletons. Terminally differentiated effector memory CD45RA+ cells were excluded from the naive CD8 cells, which were CD45RO-negative and positively selected for CCR7. The sequencing sample was made of naive CD8+ T cells sorted from blood. The receptors were gathered from a man between 18 and 29 years old in good health.

The V and J genes are TRBV12-5 and TRBJ2-7; D is uncertain. Germline loops: CDR1 LGHNT, CDR2 FRNRAP. The CDR3 has 10 amino acids. The germline V and J ends were trimmed by 2 bases and 12 bases, with 8 bases remaining between them. The CDR3 nucleotides are TGTGCTAGTGGTTTGCCAGATATGTACTTC. Its protein product is CASGLPDMYF.

The gene calls are TRBV5-1 and TRBJ2-1; no clear D gene. V lost 0 bases to trimming and J lost 4 bases, with 17 bases between them. The CDR3 totals 17 residues. CDR1 SGHRS and CDR2 YFSETQ come from the germline V gene. CDR3 DNA sequence: TGCGCCAGCAGCTTGGTGGCTCCCCAGGCCCAATACAATGAGCAGTTCTTC. Amino acid sequence: CASSLVAPQAQYNEQFF.

V usage is TRBV19 and J usage is TRBJ2-7, with D perhaps matching TRBD1 (6 bases). This CDR3 contains 13 residues. CDR1 and CDR2 (germline): LNHDA, SQIVND (reference sequence). V gave up 10 bases and J gave up 3 bases, with 16 bases separating them. The CDR3 DNA is TGTGCCACAAGTCCGGGACACCTCTACGAGCAGTACTTC. Protein: CATSPGHLYEQYF.

The chain couples TRBV27 to TRBJ1-2; TRBD1 agrees at 8 bases. The CDR3 has 18 amino acids. J gave up 2 bases and V 1 base, and 12 bases lay outside the gene matches. CDR1 is MNHEY and CDR2 is SMNVEV in the germline V gene (reference sequence). CDR3 sequence (DNA): TGTGCCAGCAGTTTATACCCTATTCAGGGGGCGACCAACTATGGCTACACCTTC. Its protein product is CASSLYPIQGATNYGYTF.

The chain is built from TRBV6-1 and TRBJ1-2, with a possible D match to TRBD1 (5 bases). V lost 5 bases to trimming and J lost 2 bases, with 9 bases between them. CDR3 size: 13 residues. Germline V gene sequence: CDR1 MNHNS, CDR2 SASEGT. The CDR3 loop reads CASSSGGNYGYTF. The DNA for the CDR3 is TGTGCCAGCAGTTCGGGGGGGAACTATGGCTACACCTTC.

The chain uses TRBV27 and TRBJ2-1, with 14 bases identical to TRBD2. Looked up from germline, CDR1 is MNHEY and CDR2 is SMNVEV (reference sequence). The CDR3 is 15 amino acids. With V trimmed by 4 bases and J by 7 bases, 3 bases remained unmatched. Here the CDR3 reads CASSSGTSGSNEQFF. CDR3 sequence (DNA): TGTGCCAGCAGTTCCGGGACTAGCGGGAGTAATGAGCAGTTCTTC.

The chain is built from TRBV6-1 and TRBJ2-7, with D perhaps given as TRBD1 or TRBD2 (7 bases each). Germline-derived CDR1 and CDR2 are MNHNS and SASEGT. Trimming pared 7 bases from V and 0 bases from J, leaving 16 bases between. The CDR3 contains 15 residues. This chain's CDR3 is CASTQGGTSSYEQYF. DNA for the CDR3: TGTGCCAGCACGCAGGGGGGGACAAGCTCCTACGAGCAGTACTTC.

The V call is TRBV4-3, the J call TRBJ2-1; D perhaps matches TRBD1 (6 bases). CDR1 and CDR2 from the germline V gene are LGHNA and YSLEER. The CDR3 consists of 15 residues. V lost 4 bases to trimming and J lost 6 bases, with 16 bases between them. The CDR3 region has the DNA TGCGCCAGCAGCCCGGGACACACCACCACCAATGAGCAGTTCTTC. Translated, it gives CASSPGHTTTNEQFF.

The chain uses TRBV29-1 and TRBJ2-5; D perhaps matches TRBD1 (6 bases). Per germline, CDR1 SQVTM and CDR2 ANQGSEA. Trimming took 7 bases from V and 2 from J, leaving 11 bases between them. The CDR3 runs 12 residues. The CDR3: CSAHRAQETQYF. CDR3 nucleotides: TGCAGCGCGCACAGGGCTCAAGAGACCCAGTACTTC.